This TCR beta chain is drawn from a study of esophageal squamous cell carcinoma under preoperative chemotherapy. CDR1 is MNHEY and CDR2 is SVGAGI in the germline V gene. There are 19 residues in the CDR3. J was trimmed by 1 base and V by 4 bases; bases with no gene match: 14. MiXCR was run by TCRdb on the PCR reads, yielding one entry per CDR3 protein. The table shows about 18,000 distinct CDR3 sequences, with roughly 46% occurring only once. The time point: after preoperative PTX-NDP chemotherapy. This specimen was taken from a patient given preoperative chemotherapy. The clonotype was recovered from a human donor with esophageal squamous cell carcinoma. The donor label of this sample is uncertain. The chain employs TRBV6-5 and TRBJ2-7; 12 bases align to TRBD2. CDR3 region: CASSSTLGGGTSGSYEQYF. DNA of the CDR3: TGTGCCAGCAGTTCTACACTCGGGGGGGGGACTAGCGGGTCCTACGAGCAGTACTTC.